This T cell receptor (beta chain) was recovered during a study of high-grade serous ovarian cancer treatment subgroups. Study-wide background: Each sample yielded on average roughly 7,400 unique TCR beta rearrangements from about 15,000 reads.

V was trimmed by 6 bases and J by 11 bases, leaving 25 bases between them. The CDR3 length is 16 residues. The germline gives CDR1 SGHTA, CDR2 FQGNSA. TCRdb's table, derived via immunoSEQ multiplex PCR, lists solely in-frame clones and lacks some. The table lists under 4,000 clones, about 70% of them singletons. This clone was found once. The tumor samples were collected prior to definitive surgery or chemotherapy. This chain joins TRBV7-2 and TRBJ2-2, with D perhaps TRBD1 or TRBD2 (5 bases each). The sequence came from a human donor with high-grade serous ovarian cancer. Sequencing input: tumor tissue. CDR3: CASSLMGLGTPGELFF. The CDR3 DNA sequence: TGTGCCAGCAGTCTAATGGGTTTGGGGACCCCGGGTGAGCTGTTTTTT.